This entry concerns a single TCR beta chain. These data belong to a study of blood T cell repertoires in COVID-19. Overall study: Collection of acute and convalescent COVID-19 samples took place in the United States, Italy and Spain. T cells, B-cell-depleted T cells, or PBMCs provided the cDNA or gDNA that served as material.

The CDR3 sequence is 16 residues long. Original methodology: Estimation of nucleated cell counts relied on the amplification of reference gene primers. Repertoires were generated with immunoSEQ multiplex PCR, while TCRdb's copy carries only in-frame clones and drops some. V and J calls and clone size are copied from that table; D and trimming were computed from the DNA. The data hold around 140,000 clones, with around 84% observed a single time. This TCR derives from a man between 60 and 70 years old with active or convalescent COVID-19. The chain carries TRBV21-1 and TRBJ1-1; TRBD1 is the table's D call, not checked against the DNA. TRBV21-1 is tagged as a pseudogene. Sequenced material: peripheral blood. The CDR3 spells CASSNFGSLRGTEAFF. The CDR3 DNA sequence: TGTGCCAGCAGCAATTTCGGAAGCCTTAGGGGAACTGAAGCTTTCTTT.